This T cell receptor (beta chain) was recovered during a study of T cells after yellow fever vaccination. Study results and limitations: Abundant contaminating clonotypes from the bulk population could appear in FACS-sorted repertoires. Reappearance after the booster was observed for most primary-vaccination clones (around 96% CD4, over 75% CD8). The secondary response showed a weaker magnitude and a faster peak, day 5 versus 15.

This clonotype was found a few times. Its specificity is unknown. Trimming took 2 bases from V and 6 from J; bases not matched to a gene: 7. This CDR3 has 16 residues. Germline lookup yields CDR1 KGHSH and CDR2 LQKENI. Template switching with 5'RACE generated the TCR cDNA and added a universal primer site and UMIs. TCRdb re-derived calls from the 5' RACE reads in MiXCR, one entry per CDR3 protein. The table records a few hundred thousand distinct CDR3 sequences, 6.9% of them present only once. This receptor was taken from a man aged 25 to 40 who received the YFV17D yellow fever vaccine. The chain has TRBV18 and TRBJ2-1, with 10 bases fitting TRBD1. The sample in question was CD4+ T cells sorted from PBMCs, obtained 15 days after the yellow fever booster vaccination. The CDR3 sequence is CASSPSGQGTLNEQFF. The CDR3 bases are TGTGCCAGCTCACCATCGGGACAGGGGACTCTCAATGAGCAGTTCTTC.